This T cell receptor beta chain was sequenced for a study of cytomegalovirus exposure and HLA in healthy donors. Regarding the study as a whole: Later analysis found that TCR beta chains associated with HLA were more clonally expanded than other, equally common chains.

PCR amplification relied on 60 Vbeta primers (plus 13 Jbeta primers). Assay used: immunoSEQ multiplex PCR; TCRdb lists only in-frame clones, some missing. The table has roughly 120,000 clones, 75% to 85% seen once. About this clone: Its target is not known.

Trimming stripped 7 bases from V and 7 bases from J, with 16 bases between. The CDR3 length is 13 residues. The germline V gene has CDR1 MNHEY and CDR2 SVGAGI. This chain connects TRBV6-5 to TRBJ1-2; perhaps TRBD1 as D (5 bases). Material: PBMCs. This clonotype was sampled from a man aged 25 to 45 in good health and CMV-seronegative. The CDR3 sequence is CASTRGQGIGYTF. Here the CDR3 DNA reads TGTGCCAGCACCCGAGGCCAGGGAATTGGCTACACCTTC.